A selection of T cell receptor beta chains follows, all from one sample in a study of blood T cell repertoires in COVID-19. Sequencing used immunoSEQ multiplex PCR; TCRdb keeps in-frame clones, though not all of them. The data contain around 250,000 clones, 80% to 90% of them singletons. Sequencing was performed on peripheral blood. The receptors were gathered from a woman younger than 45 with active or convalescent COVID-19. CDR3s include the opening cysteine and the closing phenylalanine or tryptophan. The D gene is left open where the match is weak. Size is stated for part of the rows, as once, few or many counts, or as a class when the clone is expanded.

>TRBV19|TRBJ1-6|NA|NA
CASSTIQGYNSPLHF
TGTGCCAGTAGTACGATCCAGGGTTATAATTCACCCCTCCACTTT
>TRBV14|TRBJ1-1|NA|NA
CASSRLGGDNEAFF
TGTGCCAGCAGCCGCCTTGGGGGGGATAATGAAGCTTTCTTT
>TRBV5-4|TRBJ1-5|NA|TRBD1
CASSLRRGLVQPQHF
TGTGCCAGCTCACTTCGCAGGGGGCTCGTGCAGCCCCAGCATTTT
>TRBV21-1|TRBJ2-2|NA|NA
CASSATGTRLGNTGELFF
TGTGCCAGCAGCGCCACCGGGACACGCCTGGGGAACACCGGGGAGCTGTTTTTT
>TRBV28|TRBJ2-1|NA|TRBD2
CASSQIGTSGFNEQFF
TGTGCCAGCAGTCAAATTGGGACTAGCGGTTTCAATGAGCAGTTCTTC
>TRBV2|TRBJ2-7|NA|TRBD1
CASSAGTGFSYEQYF
TGTGCCAGCAGCGCCGGGACAGGGTTTTCCTACGAGCAGTACTTC
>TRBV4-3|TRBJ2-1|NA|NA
CASSQDSFNEQFF
TGCGCCAGCAGCCAAGATTCGTTCAATGAGCAGTTCTTC
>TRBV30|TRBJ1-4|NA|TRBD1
CAWSSGTGGAEDF
TGTGCCTGGAGTAGTGGGACAGGGGGGGCCGAAGACTTT
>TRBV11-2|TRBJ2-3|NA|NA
CASSLSWRGPDTQYF
TGTGCCAGCAGCTTATCCTGGCGGGGCCCAGATACGCAGTATTTT
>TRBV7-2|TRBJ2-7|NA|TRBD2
CASSLLRTRAYEQYF
TGTGCCAGCAGCTTGCTGCGGACTAGAGCCTACGAGCAGTACTTC
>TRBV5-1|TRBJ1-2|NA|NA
CASSLRTDELNYGYTF
TGCGCCAGCAGCTTGCGGACTGACGAATTAAACTATGGCTACACCTTC
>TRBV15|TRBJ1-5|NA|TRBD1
CATSRAGGQGGQPQHF
TGTGCCACCAGCAGAGCCGGGGGACAGGGGGGTCAGCCCCAGCATTTT
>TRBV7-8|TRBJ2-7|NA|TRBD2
CASSSDTSGDPYEQYF
TGTGCCAGCAGCTCAGATACTAGCGGGGACCCCTACGAGCAGTACTTC
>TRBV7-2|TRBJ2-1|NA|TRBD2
CASSLVGGGPNEQFF
TGTGCCAGCAGCTTAGTCGGGGGGGGGCCGAATGAGCAGTTCTTC
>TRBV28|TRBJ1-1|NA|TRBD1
CATATGADNTEAFF
TGTGCCACCGCGACAGGGGCAGATAACACTGAAGCTTTCTTT
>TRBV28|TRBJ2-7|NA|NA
CASSFEGQNEQYF
TGTGCCAGCAGTTTTGAGGGACAAAACGAGCAGTACTTC
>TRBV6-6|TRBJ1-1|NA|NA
CASSYSNRLNTEAFF
TGTGCCAGCAGTTACTCGAATAGATTGAACACTGAAGCTTTCTTT
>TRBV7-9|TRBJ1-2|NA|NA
CASSQQVYYGYTF
TGTGCCAGCAGCCAACAGGTTTACTATGGCTACACCTTC
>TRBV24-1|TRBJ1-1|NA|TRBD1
CATSEAGGREAFF
TGTGCCACCAGTGAGGCAGGGGGCCGAGAAGCTTTCTTT
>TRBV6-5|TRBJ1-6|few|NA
CASGARDISPLHF
TGTGCCAGCGGGGCGCGCGATATTTCACCCCTCCACTTT
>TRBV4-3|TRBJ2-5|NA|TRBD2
CASSQVAGGRQETQYF
TGCGCCAGCAGCCAGGTAGCGGGGGGGCGCCAAGAGACCCAGTACTTC
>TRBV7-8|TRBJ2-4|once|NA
CASSLGRLAKNIQYF
TGTGCCAGCAGCTTAGGGCGGTTAGCCAAAAACATTCAGTACTTC
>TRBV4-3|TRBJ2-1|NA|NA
CASSQDEGGSFFF
TGCGCCAGCAGCCAAGATGAGGGGGGGAGTTTTTTCTTC
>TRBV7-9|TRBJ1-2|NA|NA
CASSLPTGKGGYGYTF
TGTGCCAGCAGCTTACCCACGGGTAAAGGAGGCTATGGCTACACCTTC
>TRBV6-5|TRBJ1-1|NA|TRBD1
CASSSLATGMNTEAFF
TGTGCCAGCAGTTCCCTTGCGACAGGGATGAACACTGAAGCTTTCTTT
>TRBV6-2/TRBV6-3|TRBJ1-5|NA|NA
CASSGGVGNQPQHF
TGTGCCAGCAGTGGGGGGGTAGGGAATCAGCCCCAGCATTTT
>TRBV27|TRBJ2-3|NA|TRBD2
CASRSQTGGLQYGTDTQYF
TGTGCCAGCAGGTCGCAGACGGGGGGGCTACAATACGGCACAGATACGCAGTATTTT
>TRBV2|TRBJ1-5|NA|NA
CASSESRGNQPQHF
TGTGCCAGCAGTGAGTCCAGGGGCAATCAGCCCCAGCATTTT
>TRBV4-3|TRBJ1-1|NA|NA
CASSQDVLRDTEAFF
TGCGCCAGCAGCCAAGATGTCCTCAGGGACACTGAAGCTTTCTTT